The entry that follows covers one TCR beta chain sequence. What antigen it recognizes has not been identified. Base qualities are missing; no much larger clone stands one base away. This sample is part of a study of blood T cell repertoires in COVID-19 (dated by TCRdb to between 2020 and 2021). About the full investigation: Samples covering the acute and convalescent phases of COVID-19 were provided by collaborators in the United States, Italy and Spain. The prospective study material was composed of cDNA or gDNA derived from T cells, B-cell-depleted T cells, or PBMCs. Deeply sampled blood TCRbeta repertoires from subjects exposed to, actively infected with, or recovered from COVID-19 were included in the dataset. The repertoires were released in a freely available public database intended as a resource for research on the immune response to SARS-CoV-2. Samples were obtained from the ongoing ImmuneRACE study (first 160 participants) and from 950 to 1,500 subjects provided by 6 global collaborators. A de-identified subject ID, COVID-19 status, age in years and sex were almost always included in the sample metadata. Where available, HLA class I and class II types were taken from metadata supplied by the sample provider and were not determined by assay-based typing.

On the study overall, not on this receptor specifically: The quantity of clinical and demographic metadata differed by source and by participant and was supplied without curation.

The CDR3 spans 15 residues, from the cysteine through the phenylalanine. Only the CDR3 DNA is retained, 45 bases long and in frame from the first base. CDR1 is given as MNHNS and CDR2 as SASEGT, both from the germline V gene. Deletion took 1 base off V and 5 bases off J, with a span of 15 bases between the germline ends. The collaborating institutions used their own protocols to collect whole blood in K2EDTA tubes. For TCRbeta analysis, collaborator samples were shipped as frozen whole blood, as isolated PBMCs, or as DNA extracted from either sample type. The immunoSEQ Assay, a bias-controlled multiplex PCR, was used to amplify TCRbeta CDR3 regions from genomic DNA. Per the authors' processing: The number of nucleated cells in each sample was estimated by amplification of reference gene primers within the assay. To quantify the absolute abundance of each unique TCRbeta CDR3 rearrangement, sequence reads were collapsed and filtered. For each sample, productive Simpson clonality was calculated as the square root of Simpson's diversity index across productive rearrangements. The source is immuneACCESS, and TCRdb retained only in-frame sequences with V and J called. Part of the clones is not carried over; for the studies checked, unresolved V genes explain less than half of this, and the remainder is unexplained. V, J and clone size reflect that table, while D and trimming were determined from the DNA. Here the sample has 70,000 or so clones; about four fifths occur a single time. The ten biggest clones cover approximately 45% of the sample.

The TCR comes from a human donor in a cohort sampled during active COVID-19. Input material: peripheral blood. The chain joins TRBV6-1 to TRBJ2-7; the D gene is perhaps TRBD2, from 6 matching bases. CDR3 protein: CASSEGRGRAHEQYF. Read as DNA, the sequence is TGTGCCAGCAGTGAAGGCCGGGGGAGAGCCCACGAGCAGTACTTC.